The clone carrying this TCR beta chain was detected ten times or more. Its cognate antigen is unknown. The CDR3 is made up of 13 amino acids. The germline V and J ends were trimmed by 0 bases and 7 bases, with 7 bases remaining between them. The germline V gene has CDR1 SGHAT and CDR2 FQNNGV. Combining iRepertoire HTBI primers with Arm-PCR of CDR3 regions, the authors built TCR beta libraries. TCRdb independently ran MiXCR on the multiplex PCR reads; one entry per CDR3 protein. Found here are approximately 400,000 distinct CDR3 sequences, about 20% of them singletons; the top ten hold around 20%. This entry comes from a study of regulatory T cells in long-lasting Graves disease. About the research overall: Over-5-year antithyroid drug use with positive TSH receptor antibodies defined persistent Graves' disease in the study.

As to time point: persistent/refractory GD, antithyroid drugs over 5 years with positive TRAb. Preparation of the TCR library used RNA extracted from PBMCs. Criteria from the American Thyroid Association guidelines were applied to diagnose Graves' disease. Study outcomes and limitations: Persistent Graves' patients showed less TCR diversity than newly diagnosed ones. Persistent disease showed a preference for TRBV28, TRBJ1-2 and TRBJ2-5.

This sequence was found in a female donor with Graves disease. The chain carries TRBV11-2 and TRBJ2-1; no firm D call. The source was peripheral blood mononuclear cells (PBMCs), collected when the disease was refractory, from a patient treated with antithyroid drugs. The DNA of the CDR3 is TGTGCCAGCAGCTTAGAACGCCGGAATGAGCAGTTCTTC. Its translation is CASSLERRNEQFF.